These 16 T cell receptor beta chains originate from one sample sequenced in a study of blood T cell repertoires in COVID-19. Only in-frame clones appear in the TCRdb table, and some are missing; sequencing was by immunoSEQ multiplex PCR. Among under 250,000 clones listed, 70% to 90% were seen once. The specimen was peripheral blood. The receptors stem from a woman in her sixties or seventies with active or convalescent COVID-19.

A single count supports this clone. The genes are TRBV25-1 and TRBJ2-5; tentatively, D is TRBD2 (6 bases). V was clipped by 6 bases and J by 5 bases, with 16 bases between them. Germline assignment: CDR1 MGHDK and CDR2 SYGVNS. CDR3 length equals 14 residues. The CDR3 bases are TGTGCCAGCAGGGAGAGCGGGCGCGGGGAGACCCAGTACTTC. Residues: CASRESGRGETQYF.

The V call is TRBV24-1, the J call TRBJ2-1, with 12 bases fitting TRBD2. J gave up 4 bases and V 1 base, and 7 bases lay outside the gene matches. In germline, CDR1 is KGHDR, CDR2 SFDVKD. This CDR3 region has 18 residues. This CDR3 is CATSDFRSSGGGYNEQFF. In nucleotides, the CDR3 is TGTGCCACCAGTGATTTCCGTTCTAGCGGGGGGGGGTACAATGAGCAGTTCTTC.

V is TRBV7-7 and J is TRBJ2-1, with TRBD2 matching 8 bases. The germline CDR1 and CDR2 sequences are SSHAT and FNYEAQ (reference sequence). The V segment lost 1 base and the J segment 6 bases; nucleotides outside the gene matches: 8. The CDR3 loop spans 16 amino acids. This chain's CDR3 is CASSLGSAGVGNEQFF. For the CDR3, the DNA is TGTGCCAGCAGCTTAGGCTCAGCGGGGGTGGGCAATGAGCAGTTCTTC.

The CDR3 loop is CASSLDEPYGYTF. In DNA, the CDR3 is TGTGCCAGCAGCTTAGATGAGCCTTATGGCTACACCTTC. The V gene is TRBV11-2, the J gene TRBJ1-2, with D hard to call. Trimming took off 0 bases at V and 5 bases at J, with 7 bases between the two ends. This CDR3 is built from 13 residues. In germline, CDR1 is SGHAT, CDR2 FQNNGV.

The chain joins TRBV11-2 to TRBJ1-1; D is undetermined. Germline CDR1 reads SGHAT; CDR2 reads FQNNGV. The V end was cut by 6 bases, the J end by 4 bases, with 15 bases between. The CDR3 covers 14 residues. The CDR3 coding sequence is TGTGCCAGCAGTTGGAGGGCCGGGCGCACTGAAGCTTTCTTT. Residues: CASSWRAGRTEAFF. Full variable domain (remainder filled in from reference TRBV11-2 and TRBJ1-1): EAGVAQSPRYKIIEKRQSVAFWCNPISGHATLYWYQQILGQGPKLLIQFQNNGVVDDSQLPKDRFSAERLKGVDSTLKIQPAKLEDSAVYLCASSWRAGRTEAFFGQGTRLTVV.

This chain joins TRBV24-1 and TRBJ2-6; D unclear. The CDR3 runs to 16 residues. V lost 1 base, J lost 1 base, and 7 bases lay in between. In germline, CDR1 is KGHDR, CDR2 SFDVKD. CDR3 loop: CATSDFTASGANVLTF. The CDR3 DNA follows: TGTGCCACCAGTGATTTTACTGCTTCTGGGGCCAACGTCCTGACTTTC.

This rearrangement joins TRBV18 to TRBJ1-5; TRBD1 matches 8 bases. The CDR3 has 17 amino acids. Germline CDR1 is KGHSH and CDR2 is LQKENI. V shed 6 bases, J shed 0 bases, and the junction held 10 bases outside the gene matches. The CDR3 is CASSLGQGVYSNQPQHF. The CDR3 DNA reads TGTGCCAGCTCCCTTGGACAGGGAGTTTATAGCAATCAGCCCCAGCATTTT.

The rearrangement uses TRBV3-1 (or the pseudogene TRBV3-2) and TRBJ1-6; D unresolved. This CDR3 is 13 amino acids long. The V gene's germline CDR1 is LGHDT and CDR2 YNNKEL (reference sequence). V was clipped by 1 base and J by 7 bases, with 5 bases between them. The CDR3 DNA reads as TGTGCCAGCAGCCAAGGGCCGAATTCACCCCTCCACTTT. Its protein product is CASSQGPNSPLHF.

V usage is TRBV7-3 and J usage is TRBJ1-1, with a possible D match to TRBD1 (5 bases). V gave up 5 bases and J gave up 0 bases, with 16 bases separating them. The CDR3 length is 16 residues. Germline V gives CDR1 SGHTA, CDR2 FQGTGA. The CDR3 region is CASSPPGAGLNTEAFF. As DNA, the CDR3 is TGTGCCAGCAGCCCACCTGGGGCAGGGTTGAACACTGAAGCTTTCTTT.

This clone was counted a few times. Other nucleotide sequences in the sample specify the same CDR3. The rearrangement uses TRBV7-2 and TRBJ1-1, with a weak D call TRBD1 (5 bases). V was shortened by 2 bases and J by 4 bases, with 8 bases between the two germline ends. This CDR3 spans 13 amino acids. Germline V gene lookup returns CDR1 SGHTA and CDR2 FQGNSA. The DNA of the CDR3 is TGTGCCAGCAGCTTAAGGGGAATCACTGAAGCTTTCTTT. Protein product: CASSLRGITEAFF.

The chain recombines TRBV5-8 with TRBJ1-5; D is uncertain. Trimming removed 2 bases at V and 4 bases at J, with 13 bases between. Germline-derived CDR1 and CDR2 are SGHTS and YDEGEE. The CDR3 consists of 15 residues. In nucleotides, the CDR3 is TGTGCCAGCAGCTTATCGGGCGGGGTAAATCAGCCCCAGCATTTT. Translated: CASSLSGGVNQPQHF.

This chain joins TRBV6-2 or TRBV6-3 and TRBJ2-2, with D tentatively TRBD1 (5 bases). The CDR3 runs to 15 residues. V dropped 5 bases and J dropped 0 bases, with 10 bases sitting between them. Germline CDR1 MNHEY, CDR2 SVGEGT. The CDR3 spells CASSLTVANTGELFF. In nucleotides, the CDR3 is TGTGCCAGCAGTCTGACAGTTGCGAACACCGGGGAGCTGTTTTTT.

The CDR3 bases are TGTGCCAGCAGTTACTCAAGGGGTTCCCATTCACCCCTCCACTTT. Its translation: CASSYSRGSHSPLHF. V gene TRBV6-5 combines with J gene TRBJ1-6, with a possible D match to TRBD1 (5 bases). The CDR3 is 15 residues long. In germline, CDR1 is MNHEY, CDR2 SVGAGI. The V end lost 0 bases, the J end lost 8 bases, and 11 bases lay between the germline ends.

As regards this clone: At one of its ends the junction is not consistent with the germline gene, which may arise from a read error. The chain combines TRBV24-1 with TRBJ1-1; 9 bases fit TRBD1. The V gene's germline CDR1 is KGHDR and CDR2 SFDVKD. This CDR3 region has 15 residues. Here the CDR3 reads CATSDFHRGRGETFF. The CDR3 bases are TGTGCCACCAGTGATTTTCACAGGGGGCGAGGTGAAACTTTCTTT.

The chain combines TRBV5-5 with TRBJ2-4; 8 nucleotides align to TRBD1. In germline, CDR1 is SGHKS, CDR2 YYEKEE (reference sequence). The CDR3 is 16 amino acids. V was pared by 4 bases and J by 6 bases, with 12 bases of the junction left unmatched. As DNA, the CDR3 is TGTGCCAGCAGCCCCCACATCGACAGGGGTGTAAACATTCAGTACTTC. This gives the protein CASSPHIDRGVNIQYF.

The chain uses TRBV7-3 and TRBJ2-7, with D maybe TRBD1 (5 bases). Germline V gene data show CDR1 as SGHTA and CDR2 as FQGTGA. V lost 2 bases and J lost 6, with 20 bases in between. The CDR3 is 16 residues long. The CDR3, as DNA: TGTGCCAGCAGCTTACAGGGTAACAAATGGGGAACCGAGCAGTACTTC. It specifies CASSLQGNKWGTEQYF.